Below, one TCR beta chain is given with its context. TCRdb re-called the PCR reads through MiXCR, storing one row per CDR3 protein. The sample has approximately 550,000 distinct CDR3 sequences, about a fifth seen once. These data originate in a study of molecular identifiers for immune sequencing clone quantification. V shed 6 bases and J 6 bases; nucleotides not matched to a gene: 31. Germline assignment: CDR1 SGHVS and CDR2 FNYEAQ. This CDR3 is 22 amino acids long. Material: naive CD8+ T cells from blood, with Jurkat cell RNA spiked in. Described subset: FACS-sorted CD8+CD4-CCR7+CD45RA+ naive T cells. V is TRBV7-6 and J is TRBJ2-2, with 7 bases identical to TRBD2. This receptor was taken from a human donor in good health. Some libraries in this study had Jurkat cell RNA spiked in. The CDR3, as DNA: TGTGCCAGCAGTCCGGACGAAGCGGCGGGGGTCTTATCGGGGATAAAGGCCGGGGAGCTGTTTTTT. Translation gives CASSPDEAAGVLSGIKAGELFF.